The rows below give T cell receptor beta chains drawn from one sample of a study of T cell clonotyping in hematopoietic cell transplantation. Assay: immunoSEQ multiplex PCR; the TCRdb copy retains only in-frame clones and omits some. The table shows about 6,500 clones, with 95% to 97% occurring only once. Sequenced here: peripheral blood mononuclear cells, sampled before stem cell transplant. The receptors derive from a man aged 65-85 years with acute myeloid leukemia. Some clones in this sample may be carry-over from other donors' samples. CDR3s include the opening cysteine and the closing phenylalanine or tryptophan. Each record gives: J gene, D gene, clone size, V gene, CDR3 DNA, CDR3 protein. A D gene is named only where the DNA matches it firmly. Only some rows state a clone size, as once, few, many or a class for expanded clones.

J gene: TRBJ2-7
D gene: NA
clone size: NA
V gene: TRBV7-2
CDR3 DNA: TGTGCCAGCAGCTCCTTCTCCTACGAGCAGTACTTC
CDR3 protein: CASSSFSYEQYF

J gene: TRBJ2-6
D gene: NA
clone size: NA
V gene: TRBV4-2
CDR3 DNA: TGTGCCAGCAGCGCAGTGATCAGGTTACAAAGTCGGGCCAACGTCCTGACTTTC
CDR3 protein: CASSAVIRLQSRANVLTF

J gene: TRBJ1-6
D gene: TRBD1
clone size: NA
V gene: TRBV28
CDR3 DNA: TGTGCCAGCAGAAAGCCGGGACAGGCCCTAAGGGCCCTCCACTTT
CDR3 protein: CASRKPGQALRALHF

J gene: TRBJ1-5
D gene: NA
clone size: NA
V gene: TRBV7-2
CDR3 DNA: TGTGCCAGCACCCATCGACGGGGAAATCAGCCCCAGCATTTT
CDR3 protein: CASTHRRGNQPQHF

J gene: TRBJ2-5
D gene: TRBD2
clone size: NA
V gene: TRBV30
CDR3 DNA: TGTGCCCTGACGGGGGGGCATGAGACCCAGTACTTC
CDR3 protein: CALTGGHETQYF

J gene: TRBJ2-7
D gene: TRBD2
clone size: NA
V gene: TRBV19
CDR3 DNA: TGTGCCAGTAGTATGTATGGACTAGGAACCTACGAGCAGTACTTC
CDR3 protein: CASSMYGLGTYEQYF

J gene: TRBJ1-3
D gene: NA
clone size: NA
V gene: TRBV5-1
CDR3 DNA: TGCGCCAGCAGCTTGAGCAGGGTCGCTGGAAACACCATATATTTT
CDR3 protein: CASSLSRVAGNTIYF

J gene: TRBJ2-5
D gene: NA
clone size: NA
V gene: TRBV6-5
CDR3 DNA: TGTGCCAGCGGGGGCGGGGGCTGGAGGAAGACCCAGTACTTC
CDR3 protein: CASGGGGWRKTQYF

J gene: TRBJ1-1
D gene: NA
clone size: NA
V gene: TRBV7-6
CDR3 DNA: TGTGCCAGCAGCCCGGGGATTAGGACTGAAGCTTTCTTT
CDR3 protein: CASSPGIRTEAFF

J gene: TRBJ2-3
D gene: TRBD1
clone size: NA
V gene: TRBV6-1
CDR3 DNA: TGTGCCAGCAGTGAAGCGGGGACAGGGATTAGCACAGATACGCAGTATTTT
CDR3 protein: CASSEAGTGISTDTQYF

J gene: TRBJ2-7
D gene: NA
clone size: NA
V gene: TRBV28
CDR3 DNA: TGTGCCACGGGCATCGGAAATACCTACGAGCAGTACTTC
CDR3 protein: CATGIGNTYEQYF

J gene: TRBJ2-7
D gene: NA
clone size: NA
V gene: TRBV21-1
CDR3 DNA: TGTGCCAGCAGCAAAGGTCCCCCCCTTGACAGGCCGATCGGTGAGCAGTACTTC
CDR3 protein: CASSKGPPLDRPIGEQYF

J gene: TRBJ2-3
D gene: TRBD2
clone size: NA
V gene: TRBV30
CDR3 DNA: TGTGCCTGGAGTGTAAGGGGGATAGCGGGAGCTACAGATACGCAGTATTTT
CDR3 protein: CAWSVRGIAGATDTQYF

J gene: TRBJ2-7
D gene: NA
clone size: NA
V gene: TRBV30
CDR3 DNA: TGTGCCTGGAGTAGGGGGGAGTTCCACGAGCAGTACTTC
CDR3 protein: CAWSRGEFHEQYF

J gene: TRBJ1-2
D gene: TRBD1
clone size: NA
V gene: TRBV28
CDR3 DNA: TGTGCCAGCAGTTTCCCGACAGGGGGGGACTATGGCTACACCTTC
CDR3 protein: CASSFPTGGDYGYTF

J gene: TRBJ1-2
D gene: NA
clone size: NA
V gene: TRBV9
CDR3 DNA: TGTGCCAGCAGCGAAGGCTCCACCTCGATAAGGAACTATGGCTACACCTTC
CDR3 protein: CASSEGSTSIRNYGYTF

J gene: TRBJ2-3
D gene: NA
clone size: NA
V gene: TRBV30
CDR3 DNA: TGTGCCTGGAGCGCCGCGGGGACAGGCACAGATACGCAGTATTTT
CDR3 protein: CAWSAAGTGTDTQYF

J gene: TRBJ1-1
D gene: NA
clone size: NA
V gene: TRBV27
CDR3 DNA: TGTGCCAGCAGTTTACGGCGGAACACTGAAGCTTTCTTT
CDR3 protein: CASSLRRNTEAFF

J gene: TRBJ1-1
D gene: NA
clone size: NA
V gene: TRBV2
CDR3 DNA: TGTGCCAGCAGTGAACAGTTGGGCACTGAAGCTTTCTTT
CDR3 protein: CASSEQLGTEAFF

J gene: TRBJ1-1
D gene: TRBD1
clone size: NA
V gene: TRBV30
CDR3 DNA: TGTGCCTGGCACAGGGGGCGCGACACTGAAGCTTTCTTT
CDR3 protein: CAWHRGRDTEAFF

J gene: TRBJ1-5
D gene: NA
clone size: NA
V gene: TRBV4-1
CDR3 DNA: TGCGCCAGCAGCCCCGGGGTATTCATTTATAGCAATCAGCCCCAGCATTTT
CDR3 protein: CASSPGVFIYSNQPQHF

J gene: TRBJ1-2
D gene: NA
clone size: NA
V gene: TRBV7-9
CDR3 DNA: TGTGCCAGCAGCTTAGGGGGAGGCTACACCTTC
CDR3 protein: CASSLGGGYTF

J gene: TRBJ2-7
D gene: NA
clone size: NA
V gene: TRBV7-8
CDR3 DNA: TGTGCCAGCAGCTTAGCGGAATACGAGCAGTACTTC
CDR3 protein: CASSLAEYEQYF

J gene: TRBJ2-3
D gene: NA
clone size: once
V gene: TRBV14
CDR3 DNA: TGTGCCAGCAGCCAAAGCACAGATACGCAGTATTTT
CDR3 protein: CASSQSTDTQYF

J gene: TRBJ2-7
D gene: TRBD1
clone size: once
V gene: TRBV5-1
CDR3 DNA: TGCGCCAGCAGACCCGGGACAGGGGCCTACGAGCAGTACTTC
CDR3 protein: CASRPGTGAYEQYF

J gene: TRBJ2-1
D gene: TRBD2
clone size: NA
V gene: TRBV9
CDR3 DNA: TGTGCCAGCAGCGGCAGCCAGCGGGAGGGCCGCAATGAGCAGTTCTTC
CDR3 protein: CASSGSQREGRNEQFF

J gene: TRBJ2-2
D gene: TRBD1
clone size: NA
V gene: TRBV19
CDR3 DNA: TGTGCCAGTAGCTCCGACAGGGGAAACACCGGGGAGCTGTTTTTT
CDR3 protein: CASSSDRGNTGELFF

J gene: TRBJ2-2
D gene: TRBD2
clone size: NA
V gene: TRBV19
CDR3 DNA: TGTGCCAGTAGTCCGAGGACTAGCGGGGGCACCGGGGAGCTGTTTTTT
CDR3 protein: CASSPRTSGGTGELFF

J gene: TRBJ1-4
D gene: NA
clone size: NA
V gene: TRBV28
CDR3 DNA: TGTGCCAGCATTACGGGGGGAAGAGAAAAACTGTTTTTT
CDR3 protein: CASITGGREKLFF

J gene: TRBJ2-7
D gene: TRBD2
clone size: NA
V gene: TRBV9
CDR3 DNA: TGTGCCAGCAGCGTAGCTACGGGGGGGCGCGAGCAGTACTTC
CDR3 protein: CASSVATGGREQYF

J gene: TRBJ2-7
D gene: NA
clone size: NA
V gene: TRBV7-2
CDR3 DNA: TGTGCCAGCAGCTTAGCGATTGGTCGGCCCCTCGGCTACGAGCAGTACTTC
CDR3 protein: CASSLAIGRPLGYEQYF

J gene: TRBJ2-7
D gene: NA
clone size: once
V gene: TRBV7-2
CDR3 DNA: TGTGCCAGCAGGCCCTCCTACGAGCAGTACTTC
CDR3 protein: CASRPSYEQYF

J gene: TRBJ2-1
D gene: NA
clone size: NA
V gene: TRBV11-3
CDR3 DNA: TGTGCCAGCAGCTTAGGACTAGGCAATGAGCAGTTCTTC
CDR3 protein: CASSLGLGNEQFF

J gene: TRBJ2-3
D gene: NA
clone size: NA
V gene: TRBV2
CDR3 DNA: TGTGCCAGCAGTATGGGGAGGTATACGCAGTATTTT
CDR3 protein: CASSMGRYTQYF

J gene: TRBJ2-7
D gene: TRBD2
clone size: NA
V gene: TRBV11-3
CDR3 DNA: TGTGCCAGCAGCTATGGCGGGAGGTCATACGAGCAGTACTTC
CDR3 protein: CASSYGGRSYEQYF

J gene: TRBJ1-5
D gene: NA
clone size: NA
V gene: TRBV2
CDR3 DNA: TGTGCCAGCAGTGGACAGACCTATAGCAATCAGCCCCAGCATTTT
CDR3 protein: CASSGQTYSNQPQHF

J gene: TRBJ2-7
D gene: NA
clone size: few
V gene: TRBV6-1
CDR3 DNA: TGTGCCAGCAACGAATTATACGAGCAGTACTTC
CDR3 protein: CASNELYEQYF

J gene: TRBJ2-5
D gene: NA
clone size: NA
V gene: TRBV19
CDR3 DNA: TGTGCCAGTACCCCCCGCGGGCTGCAGAGGGAGACCCAGTACTTC
CDR3 protein: CASTPRGLQRETQYF

J gene: TRBJ1-2
D gene: TRBD1
clone size: NA
V gene: TRBV19
CDR3 DNA: TGTGCCAGTAGTAGGACAGGGGTCGACGGCTACACCTTC
CDR3 protein: CASSRTGVDGYTF

J gene: TRBJ2-7
D gene: NA
clone size: NA
V gene: TRBV29-1
CDR3 DNA: TGCAGCGTTGAAGTGGCAATTTCCGGTGCCGGTGGGGAGCAGTACTTC
CDR3 protein: CSVEVAISGAGGEQYF